This TCR beta chain comes out of a study of control samples from healthy donors and cancer patients. Here immunoSEQ multiplex PCR was the method, and the copy in TCRdb shows in-frame clones only, minus some. The repertoire holds around 120,000 clones, with about 93% as singletons. This CDR3 comprises 11 residues. Germline lookup yields CDR1 LGHDT and CDR2 YNNKEL (reference sequence). The V gene lost 0 bases and the J gene lost 10 bases, with 6 bases spanning the gap. This clone was picked up many times. Other DNA sequences from this sample encode an identical CDR3 as well. V and J are TRBV3-1 (or the pseudogene TRBV3-2) and TRBJ1-1, with D unclear. Sequencing used PBMCs. The source is a man between 50 and 59 years old with head and neck cancer. CDR3 nucleotide sequence: TGTGCCAGCAGCCAAGATGGAAGAGCTTTCTTT. This codes for CASSQDGRAFF.